A single sample is the source of the 20 T cell receptor beta chains below, sequenced in a study of neurological immune-mediated disorders. TCRdb re-called the 5' RACE reads through MiXCR, storing one row per CDR3 protein. The sample lists tens of thousands of distinct CDR3 sequences, around 24% occurring once. Indicated time point: technical triplicate 2. Material for sequencing was PBMCs. The source of these receptors is a man aged 55 to 70 with HTLV-1-associated myelopathy (HAM/TSP).

This clonotype was counted ten times or more. This chain links TRBV11-1 with TRBJ2-5; 7 nucleotides line up with TRBD2. The germline V gene encodes CDR1 SGHAT and CDR2 FQDESV (reference sequence). The CDR3 has 13 residues. Trimming removed 4 bases from V and 5 bases from J; junction bases left unmatched: 4. In DNA, the CDR3 is TGTGCCAGCAGCTCCGGGGGAGGGGAGACCCAGTACTTC. It translates to CASSSGGGETQYF. The variable domain in full, completed from reference TRBV11-1 and TRBJ2-5, reads EAEVAQSPRYKITEKSQAVAFWCDPISGHATLYWYRQILGQGPELLVQFQDESVVDDSQLPKDRFSAERLKGVDSTLKIQPAELGDSAMYLCASSSGGGETQYFGPGTRLLVL.

J is TRBJ1-2 and V is TRBV4-2; possibly TRBD1 for D (5 bases). In germline, CDR1 is LGHNA, CDR2 YNFKEQ. Trimming removed 0 bases at V and 5 bases at J, with 13 bases between. The CDR3 length is 15 residues. The DNA of the CDR3 is TGTGCCAGCAGCCAAGACAGGGATCCCCTATATGGCTACACCTTC. This codes for CASSQDRDPLYGYTF.

This clonotype was counted ten times or more. The V gene is TRBV28, the J gene TRBJ1-2, with a tentative D call TRBD1 (5 bases). This CDR3 comprises 15 residues. V was clipped by 2 bases and J by 1 base, with 11 bases between them. CDR1 MDHEN and CDR2 SYDVKM come from the germline V gene. The CDR3 DNA sequence: TGTGCCAGCAGTTTAAATGCGGGGGTTAACTATGGCTACACCTTC. Residues: CASSLNAGVNYGYTF.

This clonotype was detected many times. The V call is TRBV6-1, the J call TRBJ2-2; no reliable D call. The germline V gene encodes CDR1 MNHNS and CDR2 SASEGT. The length of the CDR3 is 14 residues. V lost 6 bases and J lost 0, with 8 bases in between. The DNA of the CDR3 is TGTGCCAGCAGGCGGATTTCGAACACCGGGGAGCTGTTTTTT. Translation: CASRRISNTGELFF.

At least ten counts were recorded for this clonotype. The chain links TRBV5-1 to TRBJ1-1, with a weak D call TRBD1 (5 bases). Between the trimmed V and J ends, which lost 4 bases and 0 bases, there was a span of 7 bases. CDR1 is SGHRS and CDR2 is YFSETQ in the germline V gene. The CDR3 is made up of 13 amino acids. The CDR3: CASSQTVNTEAFF. The CDR3 coding sequence is TGCGCCAGCAGCCAGACAGTGAACACTGAAGCTTTCTTT.

Ten or more counts support this clonotype. This CDR3 is CASSLSGSATEAFF. CDR3 coding DNA: TGCGCCAGCAGCTTATCAGGGTCCGCCACTGAAGCTTTCTTT. The chain has TRBV5-1 and TRBJ1-1, with D maybe TRBD1 (5 bases). Trimming cost V 2 bases and J 4 bases, with 12 bases left between them. Germline V CDR1 and CDR2: SGHRS, YFSETQ. CDR3 size: 14 residues.

This clonotype was seen repeatedly, ten times or more. The chain couples TRBV2 to TRBJ1-1; D may be TRBD1 (6 bases). CDR3 size: 15 residues. The germline V gene has CDR1 SNHLY and CDR2 FYNNEI. The V and J ends lost 6 bases and 1 base respectively, with 15 bases between them. The CDR3 sequence is CASRAIGTPNTEAFF. DNA for the CDR3: TGTGCCAGCAGGGCCATCGGGACACCGAACACTGAAGCTTTCTTT.

In DNA form, the CDR3 reads TGCGCCAGCAGCCCGGGACTTCGCACAGATACGCAGTATTTT. Protein sequence: CASSPGLRTDTQYF. The chain couples TRBV5-1 to TRBJ2-3; D might be TRBD2 (6 bases). V lost 4 bases, J lost 1 base, and 10 bases lay in between. CDR1 is SGHRS, CDR2 YFSETQ, per germline. The CDR3 contains 14 residues.

This clonotype occurred many times. The CDR3 DNA sequence: TGTGCCAGCAGCACCGGACTAGCGGGGTCCAATGAGCAGTTCTTC. This gives the protein CASSTGLAGSNEQFF. The V call is TRBV5-5, the J call TRBJ2-1; 12 bases line up with TRBD2. CDR3 length: 15 residues. Trimming took 4 bases from V and 6 from J; bases not matched to a gene: 5. Germline V lookup: CDR1 SGHKS, CDR2 YYEKEE (reference sequence). Full variable domain (remainder filled in from reference TRBV5-5 and TRBJ2-1): DAGVTQSPTHLIKTRGQQVTLRCSPISGHKSVSWYQQVLGQGPQFIFQYYEKEERGRGNFPDRFSARQFPNYSSELNVNALLLGDSALYLCASSTGLAGSNEQFFGPGTRLTVL.

The rearrangement links TRBV5-6 to TRBJ2-1; possible D gene TRBD1, 6 bases. Per germline, CDR1 SGHDT and CDR2 YYEEEE. Trimming left V 3 bases short and J 7 bases short, with 11 bases between. The CDR3 consists of 13 residues. CDR3 region: CASSWDQGNEQFF. The CDR3 DNA reads TGTGCCAGCAGCTGGGACCAGGGGAATGAGCAGTTCTTC.

This clonotype was found many times. The V call is TRBV5-1, the J call TRBJ1-1; no reliable D call. The CDR3 sequence is 15 residues long. Germline assignment: CDR1 SGHRS and CDR2 YFSETQ. The ends were cut back, 6 bases at V and 1 base at J, with 16 bases in the middle. The CDR3 loop is CASKRSAHKNTEAFF. The CDR3 DNA reads as TGCGCCAGCAAGCGCTCCGCACATAAGAACACTGAAGCTTTCTTT.

This clonotype was detected many times. The chain carries TRBV24-1 and TRBJ1-2; 8 bases fit TRBD1. Trimming cost V 4 bases and J 2 bases; bases outside gene matches: 5. The CDR3 consists of 15 residues. Germline V gene data show CDR1 as KGHDR and CDR2 as SFDVKD. CDR3 residues: CATSDPDRANYGYTF. The CDR3 region has the DNA TGTGCCACCAGTGACCCGGACAGGGCGAACTATGGCTACACCTTC.

This clonotype was seen at least ten times. This chain uses TRBV6-5 with TRBJ2-1, with D tentatively TRBD1 (6 bases). This CDR3 spans 13 amino acids. Germline-derived CDR1 and CDR2 are MNHEY and SVGAGI. Trimming shortened V by 2 bases and J by 6 bases, and 8 bases separated the two germline ends. CDR3 protein: CASSYPDSNEQFF. CDR3 in DNA: TGTGCCAGCAGTTACCCGGACAGCAATGAGCAGTTCTTC.

This clonotype was seen ten or more times. The chain is built from TRBV6-1 and TRBJ2-1; the D is unclear. The CDR3 loop spans 11 amino acids. Germline V gives CDR1 MNHNS, CDR2 SASEGT. Deletions cut 3 bases from V and 6 bases from J, with 3 bases between. CDR3 loop: CASSDGNEQFF. The CDR3 bases are TGTGCCAGCAGTGATGGCAATGAGCAGTTCTTC.

On this clonotype itself: An end of the junction does not agree with germline; a read error may underlie this. The chain joins TRBV20-1 to TRBJ1-4; D is unresolved. Germline assignment: CDR1 DFQATT and CDR2 SNEGSKA (reference sequence). This CDR3 is built from 13 residues. The CDR3 loop reads CSVRSSTNEKLFF. CDR3 in DNA: TGTAGTGTTAGGTCGTCAACTAATGAAAAACTGTTTTTT.

The chain recombines TRBV5-1 with TRBJ1-1, with 7 bases aligning to TRBD1. CDR3 size: 15 residues. Per germline, CDR1 SGHRS and CDR2 YFSETQ. Trimming removed 0 bases from V and 0 bases from J; junction bases left unmatched: 2. The CDR3 nucleotides read TGCGCCAGCAGCTTGGAGGGGGCTTTGAACACTGAAGCTTTCTTT. Translating gives CASSLEGALNTEAFF.

This clonotype was counted ten times or more. This chain connects TRBV7-9 to TRBJ2-3; tentative D call: TRBD1 (6 bases). V dropped 7 bases and J dropped 1 base, with 12 bases sitting between them. The CDR3 length is 14 residues. The V gene's germline CDR1 is SEHNR and CDR2 FQNEAQ (reference sequence). The CDR3 loop reads CASTPGDGTDTQYF. The CDR3 nucleotides are TGTGCCAGCACCCCAGGGGATGGCACAGATACGCAGTATTTT.

This clonotype was seen repeatedly, ten times or more. The chain uses TRBV6-6 and TRBJ2-1; 11 bases fit TRBD2. J lost 4 bases, V lost 7 bases, and 6 bases had no gene match. Germline assignment: CDR1 MNHNY and CDR2 SVGAGI (reference sequence). The CDR3 is 15 residues long. In DNA, the CDR3 is TGTGCCAGCAACAAGGGACTAGCGGTATACAATGAGCAGTTCTTC. Protein: CASNKGLAVYNEQFF.

This clonotype has ten or more counts. The chain is built from TRBV9 and TRBJ2-2; possible D gene TRBD1, 5 bases. The V end lost 4 bases, the J end lost 1 base, and 8 bases lay between the germline ends. CDR1 is SGDLS and CDR2 is YYNGEE in the germline V gene. CDR3 length: 14 amino acids. The CDR3 loop reads CASSQGLNTGELFF. For the CDR3, the DNA is TGTGCCAGCAGCCAGGGCCTGAACACCGGGGAGCTGTTTTTT.

A note on this clonotype: It may be a read error: a sequence one base away is much more abundant. The J gene is TRBJ2-7, the V gene TRBV4-1; D unresolved. Germline loops: CDR1 MGHRA, CDR2 YSYEKL. The germline V and J ends were trimmed by 0 bases and 2 bases, with 11 bases remaining between them. This CDR3 is 15 amino acids long. CDR3 nucleotide sequence: TGCGCCAGCAGCCAAGATCCAGGCGTACCCTACGAGCAGTACTTC. As protein: CASSQDPGVPYEQYF.